A single TCR beta chain is shown here with its context. The Seattle patients, enrolled during active infection, were followed longitudinally. This sample is part of a study of blood T cell repertoires in COVID-19. Overall study: COVID-19 samples from acute and convalescent phases originated in the United States, Italy and Spain. PBMCs, B-cell-depleted T cells, or T cells were the source of the cDNA or gDNA that made up the material.

This CDR3 is 15 amino acids long. Trimming removed 3 bases from V and 3 bases from J; junction bases left unmatched: 5. CDR1 is MNHEY and CDR2 is SMNVEV in the germline V gene (reference sequence). Authors' methods: Researchers report that nucleated cell counts were estimated from reference gene primer amplification. Sequencing used immunoSEQ multiplex PCR; TCRdb keeps in-frame clones, though not all of them. V and J calls plus clone size are reproduced from that table; the DNA served to infer D and trimming. The sample has approximately 210,000 clones, under 90% seen once; the top ten hold about 11%.

Sequencing was performed on peripheral blood. The TCR was taken from a woman older than 75 with COVID-19, enrolled during active disease. The chain links TRBV27 to TRBJ2-7, with TRBD2 matching 10 bases. The CDR3 DNA reads as TGTGCCAGCAGTTTGTCCCTAGCGGGGGTCTACGAGCAGTACTTC. It specifies CASSLSLAGVYEQYF.